The clone carrying this T cell receptor beta chain was picked up many times. This record comes from a study of neurological immune-mediated disorders. The CDR3 runs to 16 residues. The V gene end was trimmed by 6 bases and the J gene end by 5 bases; junction bases not matched to a gene: 9. 5'RACE with 10-nucleotide random UMIs produced the cDNA. MiXCR, applied by TCRdb to the 5' RACE reads, yields one record per CDR3 protein. The sample comprises roughly 80,000 distinct CDR3 sequences, under 20% of which are singletons, and 15% rests with the top ten. The clonotype was recovered from a woman aged 40-49 years in good health. Input material: PBMCs. The chain carries TRBV12-3 or TRBV12-4 and TRBJ2-3, with 12 nucleotides matching TRBD2. As DNA, the CDR3 is TGTGCCAGCAGCCATGGGACTAGCGGGCCCTTAGATACGCAGTATTTT. This translates into CASSHGTSGPLDTQYF.